These 19 T cell receptor beta chains share one sample of origin, sequenced in a study of cytomegalovirus exposure and HLA in healthy donors. The PCR had 60 Vbeta and 13 Jbeta primers. Only in-frame clones appear in the TCRdb table, and some are missing; sequencing was by immunoSEQ multiplex PCR. Of about 150,000 clones listed, nearly 85% are singletons. Sequencing was done on a sample of PBMCs. These receptors were collected from a male donor in good health and CMV-seronegative.

The V gene is TRBV5-1, the J gene TRBJ2-5, with 7 bases identical to TRBD2. V gave up 0 bases and J gave up 5 bases; unmatched junction bases: 1. This CDR3 is 13 amino acids long. Germline CDR1 SGHRS, CDR2 YFSETQ. The CDR3 region has the DNA TGCGCCAGCAGCTTGGTTAGCGGGGAGACCCAGTACTTC. Translated: CASSLVSGETQYF.

This clone was observed once. The chain uses TRBV11-2 and TRBJ1-5; 9 bases align to TRBD1. In germline, CDR1 is SGHAT, CDR2 FQNNGV. The V segment lost 5 bases and the J segment 3 bases; nucleotides outside the gene matches: 8. The CDR3 contains 16 residues. The CDR3 spells CASSLGTGSSNQPQHF. In nucleotides, the CDR3 is TGTGCCAGCAGCCTCGGGACAGGGAGTTCCAATCAGCCCCAGCATTTT.

The chain couples TRBV5-5 to TRBJ2-5, with TRBD1 matching over 7 bases. This CDR3 is 17 amino acids long. The V and J ends lost 0 bases and 7 bases, in that order; junction bases with no gene match: 15. Germline V CDR1 and CDR2: SGHKS, YYEKEE (reference sequence). The CDR3 coding sequence is TGTGCCAGCAGCTTGGAAGGGGGCGGAAGCCCAAGGGGGACCCAGTACTTC. Its translation is CASSLEGGGSPRGTQYF.

The rearrangement links TRBV6-5 to TRBJ1-5; a possible D gene is TRBD1 (5 bases). Trimming removed 6 bases at V and 4 bases at J, with 7 bases between. Germline V CDR1 and CDR2: MNHEY, SVGAGI. The CDR3 runs to 12 residues. The CDR3 coding sequence is TGTGCCAGCAGCCAGGGTAATCAGCCCCAGCATTTT. This gives the protein CASSQGNQPQHF.

The CDR3 region is CASSLAARGGGSYEQYF. CDR3 bases: TGTGCCAGCAGCTTAGCGGCAAGGGGAGGGGGCTCCTACGAGCAGTACTTC. The chain employs TRBV7-2 and TRBJ2-7; weak D call: TRBD2 (7 bases). Germline V lookup: CDR1 SGHTA, CDR2 FQGNSA. V lost 0 bases and J lost 0, with 15 bases in between. This CDR3 comprises 17 residues.

V gene TRBV15 combines with J gene TRBJ2-2, with D possibly TRBD1 on 5 matching bases. Looked up from germline, CDR1 is LNHNV and CDR2 is YYDKDF (reference sequence). The CDR3 totals 11 residues. The germline V and J ends were trimmed by 8 bases and 4 bases, with 5 bases remaining between them. DNA of the CDR3: TGTGCCACCCAGGGCACCGGGGAGCTGTTTTTT. As protein: CATQGTGELFF.

V usage is TRBV5-4 and J usage is TRBJ1-2; possible D gene TRBD1, 6 bases. The CDR3 has 15 residues. Germline loops: CDR1 SGHNT, CDR2 YYREEE (reference sequence). V lost 5 bases and J 4 bases, leaving 18 bases between the germline ends. The CDR3 spells CASSPEGDTSYGYTF. The CDR3 DNA sequence: TGTGCCAGCAGTCCCGAGGGGGATACATCCTATGGCTACACCTTC. The full variable domain, in which reference TRBV5-4 and TRBJ1-2 provide the parts outside the CDR3, is ETGVTQSPTHLIKTRGQQVTLRCSSQSGHNTVSWYQQALGQGPQFIFQYYREEENGRGNFPPRFSGLQFPNYSSELNVNALELDDSALYLCASSPEGDTSYGYTFGSGTRLTVV.

V gene TRBV6-5 combines with J gene TRBJ2-3; 7 bases are a match to TRBD2. Per germline, CDR1 MNHEY and CDR2 SVGAGI. J gave up 2 bases and V 4 bases, and 6 bases lay outside the gene matches. The CDR3 has 15 residues. In nucleotides, the CDR3 is TGTGCCAGCAGTTTATCAAGCGGGACCACAGATACGCAGTATTTT. It translates to CASSLSSGTTDTQYF.

This clone came up a few times. The rearrangement links TRBV4-3 to TRBJ2-1, with 13 bases matching TRBD2. The CDR3 is 16 residues long. V shed 3 bases and J 6 bases; nucleotides not matched to a gene: 5. Germline-derived CDR1 and CDR2 are LGHNA and YSLEER. The DNA of the CDR3 is TGCGCCAGCAGCCAGAGCGGACTAGCGGGAGCCAATGAGCAGTTCTTC. Translated: CASSQSGLAGANEQFF.

The chain is built from TRBV18 and TRBJ2-1; unclear D gene. CDR3 length: 12 residues. The ends were cut back, 6 bases at V and 5 bases at J, with 8 bases in the middle. Germline V gene sequence: CDR1 KGHSH, CDR2 LQKENI. CDR3 nucleotide sequence: TGTGCCAGCTCGCGCCGAAACAATGAGCAGTTCTTC. Translated, it gives CASSRRNNEQFF.

The genes are TRBV28 and TRBJ2-1; 7 nucleotides match TRBD2. Trimming took 9 bases from V and 3 from J; bases not matched to a gene: 5. Germline CDR1 MDHEN, CDR2 SYDVKM. This CDR3 contains 13 residues. CDR3 sequence reads: CASGREIYNEQFF. As DNA, the CDR3 is TGTGCCAGTGGGCGGGAGATCTACAATGAGCAGTTCTTC.

The gene calls are TRBV7-9 and TRBJ1-2; D is unclear. The CDR3 loop spans 17 amino acids. V was shortened by 0 bases and J by 4 bases, with 18 bases between the two germline ends. CDR1 and CDR2 from the germline V gene are SEHNR and FQNEAQ (reference sequence). The CDR3 loop reads CASSLAPHTGVGYGYTF. DNA of the CDR3: TGTGCCAGCAGCTTAGCGCCCCACACGGGAGTAGGCTATGGCTACACCTTC.

The J gene is TRBJ2-3, the V gene TRBV4-2; 10 positions match TRBD2. CDR1 and CDR2 from the germline V gene are LGHNA and YNFKEQ. The CDR3 is 15 amino acids. J gave up 3 bases and V 4 bases, and 4 bases lay outside the gene matches. CDR3 residues: CASSPASGRTDTQYF. For the CDR3, the DNA is TGTGCCAGCAGCCCGGCTAGCGGGAGAACAGATACGCAGTATTTT.

This rearrangement joins TRBV15 to TRBJ2-7; 8 nucleotides line up with TRBD2. J was trimmed by 4 bases and V by 0 bases; bases with no gene match: 8. There are 16 residues in the CDR3. Germline CDR1 and CDR2: LNHNV and YYDKDF (reference sequence). CDR3 DNA sequence: TGTGCCACCAGCAGAGATTTAGCGGCTAGCGGGTACGAGCAGTACTTC. It translates to CATSRDLAASGYEQYF.

The CDR3 nucleotides read TGTGCCAGCAGCAGGGACAGGGGGATCCAAGAGACCCAGTACTTC. Protein: CASSRDRGIQETQYF. The chain employs TRBV2 and TRBJ2-5, with 11 bases aligning to TRBD1. V lost 6 bases, J lost 1 base, and 4 bases stayed unmatched. Germline loops: CDR1 SNHLY, CDR2 FYNNEI. The CDR3 contains 15 residues.

V is TRBV7-8 and J is TRBJ1-5, with D uncertain. The germline CDR1 and CDR2 sequences are SGHVS and FQNEAQ. V was pared by 0 bases and J by 0 bases, with 6 bases between. The CDR3 covers 15 residues. The CDR3: CASSLAGNSNQPQHF. CDR3 DNA: TGTGCCAGCAGCTTAGCGGGCAATAGCAATCAGCCCCAGCATTTT. Full variable domain (remainder filled in from reference TRBV7-8 and TRBJ1-5): GAGVSQSPRYKVAKRGQDVALRCDPISGHVSLFWYQQALGQGPEFLTYFQNEAQLDKSGLPSDRFFAERPEGSVSTLKIQRTQQEDSAVYLCASSLAGNSNQPQHFGDGTRLSIL.

A word on this clone: Compared with germline, one end of the junction differs, possibly owing to a read error. This sequence joins TRBV7-9 and TRBJ1-5; TRBD1 is a possible D gene (5 bases). The CDR3 covers 14 residues. Germline loops: CDR1 SEHNR, CDR2 FQNEAQ (reference sequence). CDR3 loop: CSSSLGTTGQPQHF. As DNA, the CDR3 is TGTTCCAGCAGCTTAGGGACTACAGGTCAGCCCCAGCATTTT.

This clone was seen only a few times. The gene calls are TRBV6-1 and TRBJ1-3; TRBD1 might be the D (6 bases). Germline-derived CDR1 and CDR2 are MNHNS and SASEGT. The V and J ends lost 6 bases and 0 bases respectively, with 12 bases between them. CDR3 size: 15 residues. CDR3 DNA: TGTGCCAGCAGGACCAGGGGCCACTCTGGAAACACCATATATTTT. This codes for CASRTRGHSGNTIYF.

J is TRBJ2-7 and V is TRBV18; possibly TRBD2 for D (6 bases). CDR1 KGHSH and CDR2 LQKENI come from the germline V gene. The CDR3 is 14 residues long. Between the trimmed V and J ends, which lost 5 bases and 0 bases, there was a span of 11 bases. CDR3 nucleotide sequence: TGTGCCAGCTCAGTGAATAGCGGCTCCTACGAGCAGTACTTC. Translation: CASSVNSGSYEQYF.